A selection of T cell receptor beta chains follows, all from one sample in a study of OX40 agonist ivuxolimab in advanced cancers. Method: immunoSEQ multiplex PCR; TCRdb's copy keeps in-frame clones and lacks some. This table has about 10,000 clones, about 84% appearing once. Here the sequenced sample was CD4+ or CD8+ T cells sorted from blood, taken in a trial of the OX40 agonist ivuxolimab. The receptors shown here come from an adult with an advanced solid tumor such as melanoma, head and neck, liver or kidney cancer. The CDR3 runs from the conserved cysteine through the conserved F or W. Size is omitted from some rows. Given values are once, few, many or a class for expanded clones.

v_call: TRBV2; clone_size: .; j_call: TRBJ1-2; cdr3_aa: CASSAGTDYGYTF
v_call: TRBV15; clone_size: .; j_call: TRBJ2-6; cdr3_aa: CATTSTSKGAWSGANVLTF
v_call: TRBV18; clone_size: .; j_call: TRBJ1-1; cdr3_aa: CASSPSGGPNTEAFF
v_call: TRBV6-5; clone_size: .; j_call: TRBJ2-7; cdr3_aa: CASSYSLAGGNEQYF
v_call: TRBV29-1; clone_size: large; j_call: TRBJ2-7; cdr3_aa: CSATGAGREQYF
v_call: TRBV7-7; clone_size: .; j_call: TRBJ2-1; cdr3_aa: CASSPAAGDREQFF
v_call: TRBV11-1; clone_size: .; j_call: TRBJ1-2; cdr3_aa: CASSRENYGYTF
v_call: TRBV25-1; clone_size: .; j_call: TRBJ1-2; cdr3_aa: CASKGGYYGYTF
v_call: TRBV7-9; clone_size: .; j_call: TRBJ2-1; cdr3_aa: CASSLSTDNEQFF
v_call: TRBV5-1; clone_size: .; j_call: TRBJ1-5; cdr3_aa: CASSPGVGGHGNQPQHF
v_call: TRBV9; clone_size: few; j_call: TRBJ1-1; cdr3_aa: CASSPWRGNTEAFF
v_call: TRBV4-3; clone_size: .; j_call: TRBJ2-1; cdr3_aa: CASSQPGQFYNEQFF
v_call: TRBV15; clone_size: .; j_call: TRBJ2-5; cdr3_aa: CATSRVVANQETQYF
v_call: TRBV5-4; clone_size: .; j_call: TRBJ1-5; cdr3_aa: CASSEGGFGQPQHF
v_call: TRBV7-9; clone_size: .; j_call: TRBJ2-1; cdr3_aa: CASSLGWGEQFF
v_call: TRBV27; clone_size: once; j_call: TRBJ2-7; cdr3_aa: CASSLSSPSYEQYF
v_call: TRBV7-9; clone_size: .; j_call: TRBJ2-1; cdr3_aa: CASSKPGLDVAQFF
v_call: TRBV6-1; clone_size: .; j_call: TRBJ2-7; cdr3_aa: CASSDILAGVYEQYF
v_call: TRBV7-9; clone_size: .; j_call: TRBJ2-2; cdr3_aa: CASSSSLQGTGELFF
v_call: TRBV28; clone_size: .; j_call: TRBJ2-2; cdr3_aa: CASSLAGGTGELFF
v_call: TRBV27; clone_size: .; j_call: TRBJ2-5; cdr3_aa: CASSLGGLKETQYF
v_call: TRBV7-9; clone_size: .; j_call: TRBJ2-5; cdr3_aa: CASSFPTSGAQETQYF
v_call: TRBV5-1; clone_size: .; j_call: TRBJ2-3; cdr3_aa: CASSLESGSTDTQYF
v_call: TRBV19; clone_size: .; j_call: TRBJ2-7; cdr3_aa: CASSTGTAISYEQYF
v_call: TRBV2; clone_size: once; j_call: TRBJ2-7; cdr3_aa: CASSKGTSVPSYEQYF
v_call: TRBV6-5; clone_size: .; j_call: TRBJ1-2; cdr3_aa: CASKYRVANYGYTF
v_call: TRBV5-1; clone_size: once; j_call: TRBJ2-3; cdr3_aa: CASSEGLAGANTQYF
v_call: TRBV7-9; clone_size: .; j_call: TRBJ1-5; cdr3_aa: CASSLAGQDNQPQHF
v_call: TRBV7-9; clone_size: .; j_call: TRBJ2-7; cdr3_aa: CASSSIGLAGGKSSYEQYF
v_call: TRBV14; clone_size: once; j_call: TRBJ2-3; cdr3_aa: CASSQRVTRTDTQYF
v_call: TRBV6-5; clone_size: .; j_call: TRBJ2-2; cdr3_aa: CASSPLGGVPGELFF
v_call: TRBV9; clone_size: .; j_call: TRBJ2-3; cdr3_aa: CASSVGGKGPWADTQYF
v_call: TRBV7-8; clone_size: .; j_call: TRBJ2-7; cdr3_aa: CASSLVQGGEQYF
v_call: TRBV4-3; clone_size: .; j_call: TRBJ2-7; cdr3_aa: CASSQEWDRYYEQYF
v_call: TRBV28; clone_size: .; j_call: TRBJ2-1; cdr3_aa: CASSLSGDAYNEQFF
v_call: TRBV27; clone_size: .; j_call: TRBJ2-1; cdr3_aa: CASSLSAHRDEQFF